Listed here is a single TCR beta chain. TCRdb keeps only in-frame clones here, not all; method: immunoSEQ multiplex PCR. The sample includes about 130,000 clones, roughly nine tenths of them seen just once. This sample is part of a study of T cell responses to AZD1222 COVID-19 vaccine. The CDR3 runs to 14 residues. Trimming pared 2 bases from V and 4 bases from J, leaving 12 bases between. In germline, CDR1 is SGHNT, CDR2 YYREEE (reference sequence). This receptor was obtained from an adult who received the AZD1222 COVID-19 vaccine. J is TRBJ1-1 and V is TRBV5-4, with D hard to call. The specimen comprised peripheral blood, sampled 28 days after the second AZD1222 dose. The CDR3 sequence is CASSFPREPTEAFF. The CDR3 nucleotides read TGTGCCAGCAGCTTTCCTCGGGAGCCCACTGAAGCTTTCTTT.